This T cell receptor beta chain was captured by sequencing in a study of cytomegalovirus exposure and HLA in healthy donors. PCR primers comprised 60 Vbeta and 13 Jbeta primers. Libraries were prepared by immunoSEQ multiplex PCR; TCRdb keeps only in-frame clonotypes and omits some of them. Seen here are around 140,000 clones, approximately 82% observed once, and the top ten hold 1.5%. Study conclusions and caveats: A classifier reportedly called cytomegalovirus status with high sensitivity and specificity. In all likelihood, a cluster of highly shared sequence variants was a sequencing artifact. Other equally common chains were less clonally expanded than HLA-associated TCR beta chains, a later analysis showed. Most observed TCR sequences were rare, whereas some public TCRs were detected in many donors.

For this clone: Antigen: not known.

Germline assignment: CDR1 GTSNPN and CDR2 SVGIG (reference sequence). The V end was cut by 4 bases, the J end by 0 bases, with 13 bases between. The CDR3 is 15 amino acids. What was sequenced was PBMCs. This receptor was taken from a female donor in good health and CMV-seronegative. The chain couples TRBV30 to TRBJ1-3; D is ambiguous. CDR3 in amino acids: CAWNFLLNSGNTIYF. DNA for the CDR3: TGTGCCTGGAACTTCCTCTTGAACTCTGGAAACACCATATATTTT. Drawing the rest from reference TRBV30 and TRBJ1-3, the complete variable domain is SQTIHQWPATLVQPVGSPLSLECTVEGTSNPNLYWYRQAAGRGLQLLFYSVGIGQISSEVPQNLSASRPQDRQFILSSKKLLLSDSGFYLCAWNFLLNSGNTIYFGEGSWLTVV.